This T cell receptor beta chain emerged from a study of PD-1 blockade in classical Hodgkin lymphoma. Overall study results and limits: In newly diagnosed patients, baseline TCR diversity was reportedly below that of healthy donors. CD4+ TCR diversity, unlike CD8+, rose significantly by C4D1.

This sample's time point: cycle 4 day 1 (C4D1), after five to seven weeks of nivolumab. Autologous stem cell transplantation was followed by relapse in every patient, and brentuximab vedotin exposure varied. The CDR3 covers 15 residues. V was cut by 0 bases and J by 5 bases, with 11 bases left in between. Per germline, CDR1 LGHNA and CDR2 YNFKEQ. On this clone: What it binds is not known.

Repertoires were generated with immunoSEQ multiplex PCR, while TCRdb's copy carries only in-frame clones and drops some. The repertoire holds roughly 100,000 clones, with roughly 91% as singletons. This specimen was peripheral blood mononuclear cells (PBMCs), taken before the fourth cycle of nivolumab. This chain joins TRBV4-2 and TRBJ2-1; D ambiguous. This TCR came from a human donor with classical Hodgkin lymphoma. As DNA, the CDR3 is TGTGCCAGCAGCCAAGAAGGCTCCCGAGACAATGAGCAGTTCTTC. As protein: CASSQEGSRDNEQFF.